This TCR beta chain was sequenced during a study of blood T cell repertoires in COVID-19. This CDR3 spans 15 amino acids. Germline assignment: CDR1 LNHDA and CDR2 SQIVND (reference sequence). The J segment lost 0 bases and the V segment lost 6 bases, leaving 6 bases of the junction unmatched. TCRdb's table, derived via immunoSEQ multiplex PCR, lists solely in-frame clones and lacks some. The table shows a few hundred thousand clones, with approximately 89% occurring only once. This clone was counted only a few times. The J gene is TRBJ2-3, the V gene TRBV19, with 7 bases that match TRBD2. Sequenced input: PBMCs or T cells enriched from blood (not recorded which). The source of this sequence is a woman in her forties who had been exposed to COVID-19. CDR3 nucleotides: TGTGCCAGTAGATCTCTCGGGGGGAGCACAGATACGCAGTATTTT. It specifies CASRSLGGSTDTQYF. The variable domain in full, completed from reference TRBV19 and TRBJ2-3, reads DGGITQSPKYLFRKEGQNVTLSCEQNLNHDAMYWYRQDPGQGLRLIYYSQIVNDFQKGDIAEGYSVSREKKESFPLTVTSAQKNPTAFYLCASRSLGGSTDTQYFGPGTRLTVL.